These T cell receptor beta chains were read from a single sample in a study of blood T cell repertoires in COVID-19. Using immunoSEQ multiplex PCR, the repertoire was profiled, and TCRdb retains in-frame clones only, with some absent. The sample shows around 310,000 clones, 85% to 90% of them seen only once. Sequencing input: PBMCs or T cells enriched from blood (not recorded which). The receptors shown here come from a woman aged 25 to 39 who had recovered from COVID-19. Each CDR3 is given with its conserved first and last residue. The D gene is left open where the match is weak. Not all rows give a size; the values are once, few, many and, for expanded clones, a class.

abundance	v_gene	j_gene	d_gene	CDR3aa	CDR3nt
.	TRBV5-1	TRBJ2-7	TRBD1	CASSRDSNSYEQYF	TGCGCCAGCAGCAGGGACAGTAACTCCTACGAGCAGTACTTC
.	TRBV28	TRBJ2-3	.	CASSLEQGLTQYF	TGTGCCAGCAGTTTGGAACAGGGTCTTACGCAGTATTTT
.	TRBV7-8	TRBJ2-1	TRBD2	CASSWTSGINNEQFF	TGTGCCAGCAGCTGGACTAGCGGGATAAACAATGAGCAGTTCTTC
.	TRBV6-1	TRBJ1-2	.	CASSEVRGRDGYTF	TGTGCCAGCAGTGAAGTAAGGGGCCGGGATGGCTACACCTTC
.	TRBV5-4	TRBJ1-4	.	CASSWRKTITNEKLFF	TGTGCCAGCAGCTGGCGAAAGACAATAACTAATGAAAAACTGTTTTTT
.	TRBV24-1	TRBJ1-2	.	CATSESGTSYGYTF	TGTGCCACCAGTGAAAGCGGGACAAGTTATGGCTACACCTTC
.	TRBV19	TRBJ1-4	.	CASSIVDATNEKLFF	TGTGCCAGTAGTATAGTAGATGCAACTAATGAAAAACTGTTTTTT
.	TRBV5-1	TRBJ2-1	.	CASSPDGLALYNEQFF	TGCGCCAGCAGCCCGGATGGGCTAGCCCTATACAATGAGCAGTTCTTC
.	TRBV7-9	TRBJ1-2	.	CASSLEIGDSSDYGYTF	TGTGCCAGCAGCTTAGAGATAGGGGATTCATCCGACTATGGCTACACCTTC
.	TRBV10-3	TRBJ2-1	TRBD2	CAISGTSSEQFF	TGTGCCATCAGTGGGACTAGTAGTGAGCAGTTCTTC
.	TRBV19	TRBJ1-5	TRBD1	CASSIHRGDQPQHF	TGTGCCAGTAGTATCCACAGGGGGGATCAGCCCCAGCATTTT
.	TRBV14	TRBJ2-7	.	CASSQGTAMVYEQYF	TGTGCCAGCAGCCAAGGGACAGCGATGGTCTACGAGCAGTACTTC
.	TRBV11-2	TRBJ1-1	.	CASSFGDTEAFF	TGTGCCAGCAGCTTTGGAGACACTGAAGCTTTCTTT
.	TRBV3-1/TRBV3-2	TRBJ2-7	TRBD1	CASSQGRQGNEQYF	TGTGCCAGCAGCCAAGGGAGACAGGGGAACGAGCAGTACTTC
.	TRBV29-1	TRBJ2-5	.	CSGTVGRETQYF	TGCAGCGGGACAGTTGGGCGGGAGACCCAGTACTTC
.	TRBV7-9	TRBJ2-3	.	CASSSPGGDTQYF	TGTGCCAGCAGCTCACCCGGGGGAGATACGCAGTATTTT
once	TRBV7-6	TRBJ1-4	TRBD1	CASSSQGAGEKLFF	TGTGCCAGCAGCTCACAGGGGGCAGGTGAAAAACTGTTTTTT
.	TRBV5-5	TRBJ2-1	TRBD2	CASSQMGLAGGNEQFF	TGTGCCAGCAGCCAGATGGGACTAGCGGGAGGCAATGAGCAGTTCTTC
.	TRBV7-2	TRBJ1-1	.	CASRPSTGLNTEAFF	TGTGCCAGCAGACCCTCGACAGGTTTGAACACTGAAGCTTTCTTT
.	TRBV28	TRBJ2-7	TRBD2	CASNEGLAGDYEQYF	TGTGCCAGCAACGAAGGACTAGCGGGAGATTACGAGCAGTACTTC
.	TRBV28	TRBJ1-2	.	CASSLGRDYGYTF	TGTGCCAGCAGCCTGGGGCGCGACTATGGCTACACCTTC
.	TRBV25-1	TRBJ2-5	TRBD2	CASSELGGPETQYF	TGTGCCAGCAGTGAGTTGGGAGGGCCGGAGACCCAGTACTTC
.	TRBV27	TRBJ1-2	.	CASSYSPNYGYTF	TGTGCCAGCAGTTACAGCCCGAACTATGGCTACACCTTC
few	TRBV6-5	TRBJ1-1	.	CASSTLEGTEAFF	TGTGCCAGCAGTACGCTAGAGGGCACTGAAGCTTTCTTT
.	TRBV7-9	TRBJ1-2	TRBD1	CASSLAGTGPNYGYTF	TGTGCCAGCAGCTTAGCGGGGACAGGCCCTAACTATGGCTACACCTTC
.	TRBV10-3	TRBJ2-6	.	CAISESNSGANVLTF	TGTGCCATCAGTGAGTCTAACTCTGGGGCCAACGTCCTGACTTTC
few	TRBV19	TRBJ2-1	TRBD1	CASSPAGQGVGREQFF	TGTGCCAGTAGTCCGGCGGGACAGGGGGTAGGTCGCGAGCAGTTCTTC
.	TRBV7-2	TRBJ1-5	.	CASSPAAAGGAQHF	TGTGCCAGCAGCCCCGCCGCGGCCGGAGGGGCCCAGCATTTT